These 4 T cell receptor beta chains share one sample of origin, sequenced in a study of T cells in Graves' hyperthyroidism and ophthalmopathy (dated by TCRdb to the late 2010s). Preparation of the library involved multiplex PCR. Sequencer: Illumina HiSeq 2000. The TCR beta CDR3 regions were amplified from RNA transcripts. The TCR CDR3 was subjected to a first round of RT-PCR using the HTBI primer set and the Qiagen OneStep RT-PCR kit. TCRdb itself trimmed the public reads at Q25 with fastp, ran MiXCR and retained productive beta chains. Entries that share a CDR3 protein sequence are merged under the most common genes and DNA. A total of approximately 370,000 distinct CDR3 sequences appear in this sample, about 18% of them only once. Approximately 33% of the sample is held by the ten biggest clonotypes. Specimen: blood. These TCRs come from a woman aged 30 to 39 with Graves' hyperthyroidism that later progressed to Graves' ophthalmopathy.

This chain links TRBV28 with TRBJ1-4; D remains ambiguous. V lost 10 bases and J lost 7, with 22 bases in between. The CDR3 loop spans 15 amino acids. Germline lookup yields CDR1 MDHEN and CDR2 SYDVKM. CDR3 in DNA: TGTGCCACCACGGGCCCCGGACCATTAACTGAAAAACTGTTTTTT. It yields the protein CATTGPGPLTEKLFF. The entire variable domain, with the rest obtained from reference TRBV28 and TRBJ1-4, is as follows: DVKVTQSSRYLVKRTGEKVFLECVQDMDHENMFWYRQDPGLGLRLIYFSYDVKMKEKGDIPEGYSVSREKKERFSLILESASTNQTSMYLCATTGPGPLTEKLFFGSGTQLSVL.

This clonotype was seen a few times. The chain uses TRBV3-1 and TRBJ2-7, with a possible D match to TRBD2 (6 bases). Looked up from germline, CDR1 is LGHDT and CDR2 is YNNKEL (reference sequence). Trimming shortened V by 0 bases and J by 0 bases, and 9 bases separated the two germline ends. This CDR3 has 15 residues. This chain's CDR3 is CASSQEAAGSYEQYF. The CDR3 DNA follows: TGTGCCAGCAGCCAAGAAGCAGCGGGCTCCTACGAGCAGTACTTC.

This clonotype was seen a few times. The genes are TRBV20-1 and TRBJ1-4, with D possibly being TRBD1 (6 bases). Germline lookup yields CDR1 DFQATT and CDR2 SNEGSKA (reference sequence). The CDR3 covers 16 residues. With 2 bases removed from V and 0 bases from J, the gap between germline ends came to 13 bases. The CDR3 here is CSARNPRGTTNEKLFF. The CDR3 DNA sequence: TGCAGTGCTAGAAACCCCAGGGGTACAACTAATGAAAAACTGTTTTTT.

This clonotype occurred many times. This chain joins TRBV27 and TRBJ1-2; 7 nucleotides agree with TRBD1. With 6 bases clipped from V and 3 bases from J, the junction kept 7 bases outside the gene matches. Germline loops: CDR1 MNHEY, CDR2 SMNVEV (reference sequence). The CDR3 is 14 residues long. CDR3 amino acids: CASRKTGFDYGYTF. CDR3 nucleotides: TGTGCCAGCAGGAAGACAGGGTTCGACTATGGCTACACCTTC.